This T cell receptor beta chain is drawn from a study of blood T cells in healthy people across ages. Study findings and constraints: TCR beta diversity, measured per million T cells, fell in a roughly linear way with age.

This clonotype was found a few times. The antigen remains undetermined. V shed 6 bases and J 3 bases; nucleotides not matched to a gene: 7. CDR1 DFQATT and CDR2 SNEGSKA come from the germline V gene (reference sequence). This CDR3 spans 13 amino acids. Donation came from healthy Caucasian individuals in Russia who were aged about 6 to 90. Extracted total RNA amounted to at least 6 micrograms for each sample. A second roughly 6 to 12 cycle PCR used barcoded and J-beta primers. Every molecule of cDNA carried a tag from a template-switch adaptor with 12 random nucleotides. MiXCR, run by TCRdb on the 5' RACE reads, gives a single entry per CDR3 protein. The sample lists around 1,500,000 distinct CDR3 sequences; 28% were seen once.

The clonotype originates from a woman in her twenties or thirties in good health. The rearrangement links TRBV20-1 to TRBJ1-1, with TRBD1 identical over 7 bases. Sequenced sample: blood. CDR3 sequence: CSARSDRDTEAFF. In nucleotides, the CDR3 is TGCAGTGCCAGAAGCGACAGGGACACTGAAGCTTTCTTT.